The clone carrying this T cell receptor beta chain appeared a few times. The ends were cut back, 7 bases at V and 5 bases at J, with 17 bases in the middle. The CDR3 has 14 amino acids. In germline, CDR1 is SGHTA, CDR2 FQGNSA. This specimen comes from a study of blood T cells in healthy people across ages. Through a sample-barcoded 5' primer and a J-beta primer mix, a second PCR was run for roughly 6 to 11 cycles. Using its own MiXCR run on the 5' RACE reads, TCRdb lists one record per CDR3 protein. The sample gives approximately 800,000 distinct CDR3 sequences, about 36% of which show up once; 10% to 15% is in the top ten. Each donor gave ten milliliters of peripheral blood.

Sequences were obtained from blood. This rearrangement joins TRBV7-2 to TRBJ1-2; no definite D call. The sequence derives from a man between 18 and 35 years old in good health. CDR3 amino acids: CASNPTGMIYGYTF. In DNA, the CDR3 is TGTGCCAGCAATCCGACCGGTATGATTTATGGCTACACCTTC.